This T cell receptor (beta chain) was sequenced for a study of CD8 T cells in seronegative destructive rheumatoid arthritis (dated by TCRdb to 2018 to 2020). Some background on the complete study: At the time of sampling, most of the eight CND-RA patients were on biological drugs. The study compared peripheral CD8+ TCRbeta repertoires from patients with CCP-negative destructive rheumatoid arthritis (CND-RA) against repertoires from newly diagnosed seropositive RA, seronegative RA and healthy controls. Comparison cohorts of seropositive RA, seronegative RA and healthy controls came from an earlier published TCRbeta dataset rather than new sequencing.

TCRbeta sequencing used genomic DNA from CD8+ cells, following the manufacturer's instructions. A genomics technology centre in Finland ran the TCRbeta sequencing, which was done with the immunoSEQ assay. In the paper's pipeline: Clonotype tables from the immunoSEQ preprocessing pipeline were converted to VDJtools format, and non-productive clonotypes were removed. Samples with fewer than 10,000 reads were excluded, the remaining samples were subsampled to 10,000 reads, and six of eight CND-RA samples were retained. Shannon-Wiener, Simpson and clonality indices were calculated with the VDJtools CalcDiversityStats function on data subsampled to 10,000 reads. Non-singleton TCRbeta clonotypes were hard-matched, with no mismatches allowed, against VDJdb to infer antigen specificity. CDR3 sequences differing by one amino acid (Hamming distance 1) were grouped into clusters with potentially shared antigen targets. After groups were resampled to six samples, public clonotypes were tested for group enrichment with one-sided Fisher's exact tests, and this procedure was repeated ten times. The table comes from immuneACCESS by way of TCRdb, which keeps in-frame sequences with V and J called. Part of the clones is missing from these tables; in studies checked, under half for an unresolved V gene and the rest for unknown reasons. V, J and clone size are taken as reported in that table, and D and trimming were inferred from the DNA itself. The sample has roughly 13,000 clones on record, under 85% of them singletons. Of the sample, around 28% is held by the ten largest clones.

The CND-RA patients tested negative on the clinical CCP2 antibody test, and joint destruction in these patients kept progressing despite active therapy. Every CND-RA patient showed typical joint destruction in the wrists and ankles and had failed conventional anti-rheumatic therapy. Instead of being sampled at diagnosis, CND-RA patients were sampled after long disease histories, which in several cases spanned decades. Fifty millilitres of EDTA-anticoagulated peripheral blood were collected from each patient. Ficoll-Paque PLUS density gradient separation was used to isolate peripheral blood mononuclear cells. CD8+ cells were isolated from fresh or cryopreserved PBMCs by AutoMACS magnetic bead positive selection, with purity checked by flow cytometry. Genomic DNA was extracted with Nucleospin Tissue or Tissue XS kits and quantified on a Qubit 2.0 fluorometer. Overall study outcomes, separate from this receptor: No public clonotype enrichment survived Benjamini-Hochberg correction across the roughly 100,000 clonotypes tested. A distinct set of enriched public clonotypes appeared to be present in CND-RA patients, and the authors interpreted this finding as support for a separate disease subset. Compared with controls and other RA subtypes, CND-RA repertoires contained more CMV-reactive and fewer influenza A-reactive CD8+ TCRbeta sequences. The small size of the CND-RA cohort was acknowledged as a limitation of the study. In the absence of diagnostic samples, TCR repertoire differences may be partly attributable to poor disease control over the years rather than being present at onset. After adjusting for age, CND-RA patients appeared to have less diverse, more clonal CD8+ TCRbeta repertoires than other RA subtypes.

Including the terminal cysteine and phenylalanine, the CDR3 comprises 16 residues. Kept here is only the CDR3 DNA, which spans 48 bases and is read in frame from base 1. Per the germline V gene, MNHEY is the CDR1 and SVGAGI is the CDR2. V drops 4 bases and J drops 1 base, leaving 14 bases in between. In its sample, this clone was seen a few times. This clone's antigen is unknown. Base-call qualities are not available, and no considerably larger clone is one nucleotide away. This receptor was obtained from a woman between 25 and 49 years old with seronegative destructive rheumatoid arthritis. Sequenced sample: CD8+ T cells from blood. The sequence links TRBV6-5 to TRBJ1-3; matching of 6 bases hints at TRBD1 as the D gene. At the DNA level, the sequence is TGTGCCAGCAGTTTGTGTATCGGACAGTCTGGAAACACCATATATTTT. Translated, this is CASSLCIGQSGNTIYF.